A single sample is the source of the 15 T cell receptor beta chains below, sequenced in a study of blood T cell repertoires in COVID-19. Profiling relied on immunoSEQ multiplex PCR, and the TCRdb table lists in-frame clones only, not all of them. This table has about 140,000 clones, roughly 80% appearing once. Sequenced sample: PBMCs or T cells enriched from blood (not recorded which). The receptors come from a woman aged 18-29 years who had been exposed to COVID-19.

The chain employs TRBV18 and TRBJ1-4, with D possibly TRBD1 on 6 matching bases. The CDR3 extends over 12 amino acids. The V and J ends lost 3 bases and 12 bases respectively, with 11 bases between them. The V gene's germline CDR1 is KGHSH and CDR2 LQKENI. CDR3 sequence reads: CASSPSKGELFF. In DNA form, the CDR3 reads TGTGCCAGCTCACCGTCCAAGGGGGAACTGTTTTTT.

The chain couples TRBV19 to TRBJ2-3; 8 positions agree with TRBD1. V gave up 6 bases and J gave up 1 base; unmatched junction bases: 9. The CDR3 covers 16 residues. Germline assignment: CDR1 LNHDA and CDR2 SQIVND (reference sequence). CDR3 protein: CASSKEQGARTDTQYF. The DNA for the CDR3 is TGTGCCAGTAGCAAAGAGCAGGGGGCCCGCACAGATACGCAGTATTTT.

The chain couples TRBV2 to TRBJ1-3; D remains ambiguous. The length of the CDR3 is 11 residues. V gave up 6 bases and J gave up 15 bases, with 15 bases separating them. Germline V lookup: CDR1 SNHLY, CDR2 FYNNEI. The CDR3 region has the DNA TGTGCCAGCAGCGCTACGGGGTGGACATATTTT. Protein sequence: CASSATGWTYF.

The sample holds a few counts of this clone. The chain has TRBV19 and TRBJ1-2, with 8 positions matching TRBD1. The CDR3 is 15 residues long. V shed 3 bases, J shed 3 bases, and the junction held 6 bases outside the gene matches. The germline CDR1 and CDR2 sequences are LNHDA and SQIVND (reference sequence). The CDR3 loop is CASSIAAGGDYGYTF. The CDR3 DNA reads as TGTGCCAGTAGTATTGCTGCAGGGGGCGACTATGGCTACACCTTC.

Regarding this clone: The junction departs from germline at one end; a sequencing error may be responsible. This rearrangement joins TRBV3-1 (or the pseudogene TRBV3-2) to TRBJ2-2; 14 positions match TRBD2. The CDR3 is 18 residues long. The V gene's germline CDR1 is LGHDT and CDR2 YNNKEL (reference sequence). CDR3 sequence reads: CASSSRLAGGPKTGELFF. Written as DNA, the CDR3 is TGTGCCAGCAGCTCCCGACTAGCGGGAGGGCCGAAGACCGGGGAGCTGTTTTTT.

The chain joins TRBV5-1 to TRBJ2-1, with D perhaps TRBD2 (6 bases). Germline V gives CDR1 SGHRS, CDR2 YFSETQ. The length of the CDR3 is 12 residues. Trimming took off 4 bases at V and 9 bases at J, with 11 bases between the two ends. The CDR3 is CASSPGLSEQFF. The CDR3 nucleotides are TGCGCCAGCAGCCCGGGACTCAGTGAGCAGTTCTTC. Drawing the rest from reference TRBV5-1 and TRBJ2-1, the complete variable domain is KAGVTQTPRYLIKTRGQQVTLSCSPISGHRSVSWYQQTPGQGLQFLFEYFSETQRNKGNFPGRFSGRQFSNSRSEMNVSTLELGDSALYLCASSPGLSEQFFGPGTRLTVL.

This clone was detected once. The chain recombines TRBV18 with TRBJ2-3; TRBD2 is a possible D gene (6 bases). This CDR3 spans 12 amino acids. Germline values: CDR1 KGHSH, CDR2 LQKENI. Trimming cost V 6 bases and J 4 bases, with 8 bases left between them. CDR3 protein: CASSDYADTQYF. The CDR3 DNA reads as TGTGCCAGCTCGGACTATGCAGATACGCAGTATTTT.

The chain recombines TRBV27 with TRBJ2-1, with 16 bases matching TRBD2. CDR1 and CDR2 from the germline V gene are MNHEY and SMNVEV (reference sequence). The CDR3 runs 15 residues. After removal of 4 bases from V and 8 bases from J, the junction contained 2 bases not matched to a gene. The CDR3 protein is CASSSGLAGGDEQFF. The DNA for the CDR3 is TGTGCCAGCAGTTCGGGACTAGCGGGAGGGGATGAGCAGTTCTTC.

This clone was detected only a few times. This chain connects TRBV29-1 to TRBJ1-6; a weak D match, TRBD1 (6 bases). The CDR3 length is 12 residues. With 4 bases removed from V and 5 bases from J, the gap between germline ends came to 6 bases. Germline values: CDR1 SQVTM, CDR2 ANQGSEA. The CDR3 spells CSVGTDNSPLHF. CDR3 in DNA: TGCAGCGTTGGGACAGATAATTCACCCCTCCACTTT.

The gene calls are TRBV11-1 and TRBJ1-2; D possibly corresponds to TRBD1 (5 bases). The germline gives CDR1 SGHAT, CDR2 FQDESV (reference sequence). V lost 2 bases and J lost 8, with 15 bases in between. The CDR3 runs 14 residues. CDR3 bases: TGTGCCAGCAGCTTAAATTTACAGGCTTCGGGCTACACCTTC. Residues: CASSLNLQASGYTF.

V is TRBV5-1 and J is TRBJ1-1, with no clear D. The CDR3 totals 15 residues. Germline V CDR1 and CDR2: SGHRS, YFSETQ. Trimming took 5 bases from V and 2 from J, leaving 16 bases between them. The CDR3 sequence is CASSLPFDINTEAFF. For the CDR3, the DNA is TGCGCCAGCAGTCTTCCTTTTGACATAAACACTGAAGCTTTCTTT.

CDR3 amino acids: CASSVEGGSQETQYF. CDR3 nucleotides: TGTGCCAGCAGCGTAGAGGGCGGGAGCCAAGAGACCCAGTACTTC. This chain uses TRBV9 with TRBJ2-5; TRBD2 aligns across 7 bases. Germline V gene data show CDR1 as SGDLS and CDR2 as YYNGEE. The CDR3 covers 15 residues. Losses at the gene ends were 0 bases for V and 1 base for J; bases not matched to a gene: 3.

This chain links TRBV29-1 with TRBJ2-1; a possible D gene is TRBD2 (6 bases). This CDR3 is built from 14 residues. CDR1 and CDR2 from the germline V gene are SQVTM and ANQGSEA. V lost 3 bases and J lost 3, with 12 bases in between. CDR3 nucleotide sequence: TGCAGCGTTGACGACGGGGAGGTCTACAATGAGCAGTTCTTC. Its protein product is CSVDDGEVYNEQFF.

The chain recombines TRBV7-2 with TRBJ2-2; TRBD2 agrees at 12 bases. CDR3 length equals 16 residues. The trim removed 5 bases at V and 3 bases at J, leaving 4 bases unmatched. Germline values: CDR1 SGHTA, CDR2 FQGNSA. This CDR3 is CASSKTSGRDTGELFF. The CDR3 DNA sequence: TGTGCCAGCAGCAAGACTAGCGGGAGAGACACCGGGGAGCTGTTTTTT.

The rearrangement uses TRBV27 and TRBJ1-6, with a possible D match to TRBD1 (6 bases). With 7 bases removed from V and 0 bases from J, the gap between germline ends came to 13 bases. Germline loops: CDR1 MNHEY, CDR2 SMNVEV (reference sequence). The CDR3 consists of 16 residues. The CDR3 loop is CASKGQISSYNSPLHF. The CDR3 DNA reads TGTGCCAGCAAAGGACAGATAAGCTCCTATAATTCACCCCTCCACTTT.